This passage covers 27 T cell receptor beta chains from one sample sequenced in a study of siplizumab effects on memory and regulatory T cells. Clones were read by immunoSEQ multiplex PCR, and TCRdb kept only the in-frame ones, dropping some. The profile shows approximately 100,000 clones, roughly 95% of them singletons. The source material was non-Treg CD4+ T cells sorted from blood. Receptors originate from a human donor in good health.

The chain is built from TRBV7-9 and TRBJ1-1; 7 nucleotides match TRBD1. CDR3 length: 15 residues. Trimming cost V 10 bases and J 5 bases; bases outside gene matches: 16. Germline V gene lookup returns CDR1 SEHNR and CDR2 FQNEAQ (reference sequence). The CDR3 coding sequence is TGTGCCACTTCGGAAGAGACAGGGTTGGTAACTGAAGCTTTCTTT. It encodes CATSEETGLVTEAFF. Combining the CDR3 with reference TRBV7-9 and TRBJ1-1 gives the whole variable domain DTGVSQNPRHKITKRGQNVTFRCDPISEHNRLYWYRQTLGQGPEFLTYFQNEAQLEKSRLLSDRFSAERPKGSFSTLEIQRTEQGDSAMYLCATSEETGLVTEAFFGQGTRLTVV.

This chain joins TRBV2 and TRBJ2-7, with 8 bases matching TRBD2. V dropped 6 bases and J dropped 1; count of bases not matched to a gene: 8. The CDR3 covers 15 residues. CDR1 is SNHLY, CDR2 FYNNEI, per germline. CDR3 in DNA: TGTGCCAGCAGCGATACCAGCGGGGGATCCTACGAGCAGTACTTC. Translated, it gives CASSDTSGGSYEQYF.

The chain uses TRBV7-2 and TRBJ2-3; 10 nucleotides agree with TRBD2. V lost 1 base to trimming and J lost 5 bases; unmatched junction nucleotides: 9. The CDR3 length is 17 residues. Germline lookup yields CDR1 SGHTA and CDR2 FQGNSA. CDR3 in amino acids: CASSLVKAGGRRDTQYF. In nucleotides, the CDR3 is TGTGCCAGCAGCTTAGTTAAAGCGGGGGGGCGGAGAGATACGCAGTATTTT.

The chain links TRBV11-2 to TRBJ2-3, with 11 bases aligning to TRBD2. Germline V gene sequence: CDR1 SGHAT, CDR2 FQNNGV. J gave up 2 bases and V 2 bases, and 3 bases lay outside the gene matches. This CDR3 contains 16 residues. CDR3 loop: CASSLLAGGNTDTQYF. CDR3 sequence (DNA): TGTGCCAGCAGCTTACTAGCGGGGGGCAACACAGATACGCAGTATTTT.

The chain has TRBV6-1 and TRBJ1-6, with TRBD1 matching over 10 bases. The CDR3 extends over 14 amino acids. The trim removed 2 bases at V and 10 bases at J, leaving 2 bases unmatched. Germline lookup yields CDR1 MNHNS and CDR2 SASEGT. The DNA of the CDR3 is TGTGCCAGCAGTGAACGGGACAGGGGCTCACCCCTCCACTTT. Translated: CASSERDRGSPLHF.

The gene calls are TRBV7-9 and TRBJ1-1; D remains unclear. Germline V gene lookup returns CDR1 SEHNR and CDR2 FQNEAQ (reference sequence). This CDR3 is built from 13 residues. Trimming left V 3 bases short and J 0 bases short, with 5 bases between. Here the CDR3 DNA reads TGTGCCAGCAGCTTTGCTATGAACACTGAAGCTTTCTTT. Residues: CASSFAMNTEAFF.

CDR3 sequence reads: CASSPPSGPLVAFF. The CDR3 nucleotides read TGTGCCAGCTCACCACCTTCTGGGCCTCTCGTAGCTTTCTTT. The chain carries TRBV18 and TRBJ1-1; the D is unclear. V lost 0 bases and J 10 bases, leaving 15 bases between the germline ends. CDR3 length: 14 amino acids. Germline CDR1 and CDR2: KGHSH and LQKENI.

This sequence joins TRBV7-2 and TRBJ2-7; D call uncertain. Trimming stripped 8 bases from V and 3 bases from J, with 5 bases between. Germline V gene lookup returns CDR1 SGHTA and CDR2 FQGNSA. The CDR3 covers 10 residues. The chain's CDR3 is CASGNYEQYF. CDR3 DNA sequence: TGTGCCAGCGGTAACTACGAGCAGTACTTC.

This clone was observed a single time. This chain links TRBV5-1 with TRBJ2-7, with D perhaps given as TRBD1 or TRBD2 (5 bases each). This CDR3 has 15 amino acids. Germline V gives CDR1 SGHRS, CDR2 YFSETQ. Trimming took off 7 bases at V and 2 bases at J, with 19 bases between the two ends. CDR3 DNA: TGCGCCAGCCAAATTAGCCGGGACGGTACCTACGAGCAGTACTTC. It specifies CASQISRDGTYEQYF.

This chain uses TRBV10-3 with TRBJ2-1; 8 bases are a match to TRBD2. The CDR3 covers 14 residues. Trimming took 9 bases from V and 8 from J; bases not matched to a gene: 12. Per the germline V gene, CDR1 is ENHRY and CDR2 is SYGVKD. The CDR3 region is CAIKRGGLSDEQFF. CDR3 in DNA: TGTGCCATTAAACGGGGGGGCCTTTCGGATGAGCAGTTCTTC.

The gene calls are TRBV14 and TRBJ2-1; no clear D gene. The V gene lost 2 bases and the J gene lost 5 bases, with 10 bases spanning the gap. Per germline, CDR1 SGHDN and CDR2 FVKESK. CDR3 length equals 14 residues. The chain's CDR3 is CASSQTELDNEQFF. DNA for the CDR3: TGTGCCAGCAGCCAAACGGAGTTGGACAATGAGCAGTTCTTC.

The rearrangement uses TRBV11-2 and TRBJ2-4, with 9 bases aligning to TRBD2. Germline values: CDR1 SGHAT, CDR2 FQNNGV. After removal of 4 bases from V and 6 bases from J, the junction contained 7 bases not matched to a gene. CDR3 length: 15 amino acids. CDR3 protein: CASSSISGGGNIQYF. CDR3 nucleotide sequence: TGTGCCAGCAGCTCGATTAGCGGGGGTGGAAACATTCAGTACTTC.

The gene calls are TRBV29-1 and TRBJ1-5; D not certain. Deletions cut 3 bases from V and 0 bases from J, with 6 bases between. The CDR3 sequence is 13 residues long. Germline loops: CDR1 SQVTM, CDR2 ANQGSEA. CDR3 loop: CSVEEDSNQPQHF. In DNA form, the CDR3 reads TGCAGCGTTGAGGAGGATAGCAATCAGCCCCAGCATTTT. Combining the CDR3 with reference TRBV29-1 and TRBJ1-5 gives the whole variable domain SAVISQKPSRDICQRGTSLTIQCQVDSQVTMMFWYRQQPGQSLTLIATANQGSEATYESGFVIDKFPISRPNLTFSTLTVSNMSPEDSSIYLCSVEEDSNQPQHFGDGTRLSIL.

The table lists this clone with a count of one. Written as DNA, the CDR3 is TGTGCCAGCAGCGCCGGACGCCATGGCTATGGCTACACCTTC. Translating it yields CASSAGRHGYGYTF. The gene calls are TRBV9 and TRBJ1-2; D not certain. The CDR3 covers 14 residues. Trimming removed 3 bases from V and 4 bases from J, with 13 bases in between. Germline loops: CDR1 SGDLS, CDR2 YYNGEE.

The chain is built from TRBV4-1 and TRBJ1-2; perhaps TRBD1 as D (5 bases). The V end lost 1 base, the J end lost 0 bases, and 12 bases lay between the germline ends. Germline V CDR1 and CDR2: MGHRA, YSYEKL. This CDR3 comprises 16 residues. The CDR3 is CASSQAGVLSNYGYTF. The CDR3 coding sequence is TGCGCCAGCAGCCAAGCGGGGGTCCTCTCTAACTATGGCTACACCTTC.

This clone was observed once. This chain joins TRBV4-3 and TRBJ1-2; TRBD1 might be the D (5 bases). Looked up from germline, CDR1 is LGHNA and CDR2 is YSLEER. V lost 0 bases, J lost 0 bases, and 5 bases lay in between. The CDR3 runs 14 residues. CDR3 region: CASSQDRANYGYTF. The CDR3 DNA reads TGCGCCAGCAGCCAAGACAGGGCTAACTATGGCTACACCTTC.

The rearrangement uses TRBV28 and TRBJ1-5; no definite D call. The CDR3 spans 15 residues. V was cut by 2 bases and J by 4 bases, with 12 bases left in between. CDR1 is MDHEN, CDR2 SYDVKM, per germline. This CDR3 is CASSLSLRGNQPQHF. The CDR3 nucleotides read TGTGCCAGCAGTTTAAGCCTAAGAGGGAATCAGCCCCAGCATTTT.

The rearrangement uses TRBV6-5 and TRBJ2-5, with D possibly matching TRBD1 (7 bases). The germline V gene encodes CDR1 MNHEY and CDR2 SVGAGI. Trimming left V 6 bases short and J 11 bases short, with 19 bases between. This CDR3 has 13 residues. Written as DNA, the CDR3 is TGTGCCAGCAGCTCAGGAGGGCAGGGGGGACAGTACTTC. Protein: CASSSGGQGGQYF.

This chain connects TRBV10-3 to TRBJ2-1; possibly TRBD2 for D (6 bases). The V and J ends lost 3 bases and 5 bases respectively, with 11 bases between them. The CDR3 totals 14 residues. The germline V gene encodes CDR1 ENHRY and CDR2 SYGVKD. Here the CDR3 DNA reads TGTGCCATCAGTGACCTGCGGGGCAACAATGAGCAGTTCTTC. Protein sequence: CAISDLRGNNEQFF.

The V call is TRBV9, the J call TRBJ2-5; TRBD2 matches at 10 bases. V shed 0 bases, J shed 5 bases, and the junction held 4 bases outside the gene matches. The CDR3 length is 15 residues. CDR1 SGDLS and CDR2 YYNGEE come from the germline V gene. The DNA for the CDR3 is TGTGCCAGCAGCGTAGGGGCTAGCGGGGGTGAGACCCAGTACTTC. Residues: CASSVGASGGETQYF.

V and J are TRBV10-2 and TRBJ1-4; D gene unclear. Per germline, CDR1 WSHSY and CDR2 SAAADI. There are 14 residues in the CDR3. V was clipped by 7 bases and J by 0 bases, with 9 bases between them. CDR3 in amino acids: CASTSSATNEKLFF. In nucleotides, the CDR3 is TGCGCCAGCACTTCCAGTGCAACTAATGAAAAACTGTTTTTT.

The chain couples TRBV6-1 to TRBJ1-5; 9 bases agree with TRBD1. There are 16 residues in the CDR3. Trimming removed 4 bases from V and 7 bases from J; junction bases left unmatched: 11. Per the germline V gene, CDR1 is MNHNS and CDR2 is SASEGT. CDR3 amino acids: CASSAVTGGGGQPQHF. Here the CDR3 DNA reads TGTGCCAGCAGTGCTGTGACAGGGGGAGGAGGACAGCCCCAGCATTTT.

This clone was counted once. This chain connects TRBV6-1 to TRBJ1-1; D is unclear. Trimming took 2 bases from V and 3 from J, leaving 10 bases between them. This CDR3 has 14 amino acids. Germline V gene data show CDR1 as MNHNS and CDR2 as SASEGT. The CDR3 reads CASSELGWDTEAFF. CDR3 coding DNA: TGTGCCAGCAGTGAACTTGGTTGGGACACTGAAGCTTTCTTT.

V and J are TRBV6-1 and TRBJ1-2; D not resolved. Per germline, CDR1 MNHNS and CDR2 SASEGT. V was clipped by 2 bases and J by 12 bases, with 13 bases between them. This CDR3 is 12 amino acids long. Written as DNA, the CDR3 is TGTGCCAGCAGTGAAATCGTGGGTTTCGACACCTTC. This translates into CASSEIVGFDTF.

The chain employs TRBV27 and TRBJ1-4; TRBD1 agrees at 7 bases. CDR1 and CDR2 from the germline V gene are MNHEY and SMNVEV (reference sequence). The V segment lost 4 bases and the J segment 7 bases; nucleotides outside the gene matches: 12. The CDR3 sequence is 16 residues long. CDR3: CASSSFYRGAFEKLFF. DNA of the CDR3: TGTGCCAGCAGTTCCTTTTACAGGGGCGCCTTTGAAAAACTGTTTTTT.

Comment on this clone: The identical CDR3 is also encoded by other nucleotide sequences in the sample. The V gene is TRBV7-3, the J gene TRBJ2-3; D call uncertain. CDR3 size: 12 residues. Between the trimmed V and J ends, which lost 2 bases and 4 bases, there was a span of 4 bases. The germline gives CDR1 SGHTA, CDR2 FQGTGA. CDR3 loop: CASSLGADTQYF. The DNA for the CDR3 is TGTGCCAGCAGCTTAGGGGCAGATACGCAGTATTTT. The whole variable domain, filled in from reference TRBV7-3 and TRBJ2-3, reads GAGVSQTPSNKVTEKGKYVELRCDPISGHTALYWYRQSLGQGPEFLIYFQGTGAADDSGLPNDRFFAVRPEGSVSTLKIQRTERGDSAVYLCASSLGADTQYFGPGTRLTVL.

The chain joins TRBV4-3 to TRBJ2-1; 9 positions agree with TRBD1. V lost 3 bases, J lost 11 bases, and 11 bases stayed unmatched. The CDR3 has 15 residues. CDR1 is LGHNA, CDR2 YSLEER, per germline. CDR3 protein: CASSQEPGQGIQQFF. Here the CDR3 DNA reads TGCGCCAGCAGCCAGGAACCGGGACAGGGTATTCAGCAGTTCTTC.